The following is a T cell receptor (beta chain) sequence with its context. Its specificity is unknown. The protocol was immunoSEQ multiplex PCR, while the TCRdb copy is restricted to in-frame clones and leaves out a portion. The table lists about 3,900 clones, around four fifths of them singletons. The V gene lost 1 base and the J gene lost 9 bases, with 10 bases spanning the gap. Per germline, CDR1 SGHTA and CDR2 FQGNSA. CDR3 size: 13 residues. This entry belongs to a study of STAT5B mutations in CD4+ large granular lymphocyte leukemia. Whole-study results and caveats: Compared with healthy controls (2/35), patient top clones favored TRBV06 (8/27).

Either unselected PBMC or bead-purified CD4+, CD4+CD8+, CD57+ or CD56+ cells were sequenced. The gene calls are TRBV7-2 and TRBJ2-1; the D is unclear. The sequenced sample consisted of PBMCs. This clonotype was obtained from a man in his 60s with CD4+ T-cell large granular lymphocyte leukemia. The DNA for the CDR3 is TGTGCCAGCAGCTTAGGAGGTAGGGTTGAGCAGTTCTTC. The encoded protein is CASSLGGRVEQFF.